The 13 T cell receptor beta chains in this list originate from one sample, sequenced in a study of shared clonotypes between healthy human individuals. TCRdb's table, derived via immunoSEQ multiplex PCR, lists solely in-frame clones and lacks some. The table has about 490,000 clones, approximately 80% seen once; the top ten hold around 12%. The sequenced sample consisted of PBMCs. The receptor set was obtained from a woman in her thirties or forties in good health. Some clones in this sample may be carry-over from other donors' samples.

V usage is TRBV5-4 and J usage is TRBJ1-1, with 7 nucleotides matching TRBD1. CDR1 SGHNT and CDR2 YYREEE come from the germline V gene (reference sequence). The trim removed 4 bases at V and 0 bases at J, leaving 9 bases unmatched. This CDR3 has 16 amino acids. CDR3 bases: TGTGCCAGCAGCCAAGCGTCTGACAGGGTGAACACTGAAGCTTTCTTT. Its translation: CASSQASDRVNTEAFF. Full variable domain (remainder filled in from reference TRBV5-4 and TRBJ1-1): ETGVTQSPTHLIKTRGQQVTLRCSSQSGHNTVSWYQQALGQGPQFIFQYYREEENGRGNFPPRFSGLQFPNYSSELNVNALELDDSALYLCASSQASDRVNTEAFFGQGTRLTVV.

This clone was counted ten times or more. The chain joins TRBV7-9 to TRBJ2-2, with D tentatively TRBD1 (6 bases). Germline lookup yields CDR1 SEHNR and CDR2 FQNEAQ (reference sequence). The V gene lost 6 bases and the J gene lost 3 bases, with 17 bases spanning the gap. This CDR3 comprises 16 residues. This CDR3 is CASRLPFRGDTGELFF. The DNA of the CDR3 is TGTGCCAGCAGATTGCCGTTCAGGGGAGACACCGGGGAGCTGTTTTTT. The entire variable domain, with the rest obtained from reference TRBV7-9 and TRBJ2-2, is as follows: DTGVSQNPRHKITKRGQNVTFRCDPISEHNRLYWYRQTLGQGPEFLTYFQNEAQLEKSRLLSDRFSAERPKGSFSTLEIQRTEQGDSAMYLCASRLPFRGDTGELFFGEGSRLTVL.

This chain links TRBV7-9 with TRBJ2-1; 9 nucleotides match TRBD2. CDR3 length: 16 residues. Per germline, CDR1 SEHNR and CDR2 FQNEAQ (reference sequence). The junction had 11 bases not matched to a gene; V was cut back by 4 bases and J by 7 bases. CDR3 DNA: TGTGCCAGCAGCTCATCATATAGCGGGAGAGGAAATGAGCAGTTCTTC. Translated, it gives CASSSSYSGRGNEQFF.

The chain joins TRBV27 to TRBJ2-1, with TRBD2 matching 7 bases. CDR1 and CDR2 (germline): MNHEY, SMNVEV (reference sequence). Trimming removed 4 bases from V and 5 bases from J; junction bases left unmatched: 5. This CDR3 contains 14 residues. Written as DNA, the CDR3 is TGTGCCAGCAGTTGGGCGGGAGCGGACAATGAGCAGTTCTTC. This codes for CASSWAGADNEQFF.

The chain has TRBV7-9 and TRBJ2-3; the match to TRBD2 covers 7 bases. The J segment lost 5 bases and the V segment lost 5 bases, leaving 10 bases of the junction unmatched. CDR3 size: 15 residues. Looked up from germline, CDR1 is SEHNR and CDR2 is FQNEAQ (reference sequence). This CDR3 is CASSPRRPGGDTQYF. CDR3 nucleotides: TGTGCCAGCAGCCCCCGCAGGCCGGGGGGAGATACGCAGTATTTT.

The J gene is TRBJ2-3, the V gene TRBV7-6, with TRBD2 matching 8 bases. Losses at the gene ends were 2 bases for V and 6 bases for J; bases not matched to a gene: 7. CDR3 length: 15 amino acids. Germline V CDR1 and CDR2: SGHVS, FNYEAQ. The CDR3 here is CASSLTSGVLDTQYF. CDR3 DNA: TGTGCCAGCAGCTTAACTAGCGGAGTACTCGATACGCAGTATTTT.

This chain uses TRBV10-3 with TRBJ2-3; 8 nucleotides agree with TRBD2. Looked up from germline, CDR1 is ENHRY and CDR2 is SYGVKD. With 3 bases clipped from V and 0 bases from J, the junction kept 11 bases outside the gene matches. The CDR3 runs to 18 residues. DNA for the CDR3: TGTGCCATCAGTGATTCTGAGACTAGCGCCCGAAGCACAGATACGCAGTATTTT. It codes for CAISDSETSARSTDTQYF.

Here the CDR3 DNA reads TGTGCCAGCAGTCGGGGTTTTGGCACTGAAGCTTTCTTT. Its translation: CASSRGFGTEAFF. This chain uses TRBV28 with TRBJ1-1; D not resolved. V gave up 5 bases and J gave up 4 bases, with 11 bases separating them. The CDR3 runs 13 residues. The germline gives CDR1 MDHEN, CDR2 SYDVKM.

The chain has TRBV9 and TRBJ1-1; D might be TRBD1 (5 bases). The V gene's germline CDR1 is SGDLS and CDR2 YYNGEE. With 3 bases removed from V and 2 bases from J, the gap between germline ends came to 8 bases. This CDR3 spans 13 amino acids. The chain's CDR3 is CASSEGVNTEAFF. CDR3 sequence (DNA): TGTGCCAGCAGCGAAGGGGTTAACACTGAAGCTTTCTTT. The whole variable domain, remainder taken from reference TRBV9 and TRBJ1-1, is DSGVTQTPKHLITATGQRVTLRCSPRSGDLSVYWYQQSLDQGLQFLIQYYNGEERAKGNILERFSAQQFPDLHSELNLSSLELGDSALYFCASSEGVNTEAFFGQGTRLTVV.

V and J are TRBV5-1 and TRBJ1-2, with 7 bases matching TRBD1. V lost 4 bases and J lost 6; bases outside the gene matches: 3. This CDR3 comprises 12 residues. Germline CDR1 is SGHRS and CDR2 is YFSETQ. The CDR3 coding sequence is TGCGCCAGCAGCGAAACAGGGGATGGCTACACCTTC. Amino acid sequence: CASSETGDGYTF.

This clone showed up just once. This sequence joins TRBV7-9 and TRBJ2-5; weak D call: TRBD2 (5 bases). The germline gives CDR1 SEHNR, CDR2 FQNEAQ (reference sequence). There are 14 residues in the CDR3. The V end lost 1 base, the J end lost 5 bases, and 11 bases lay between the germline ends. CDR3 in amino acids: CASSLGTASETQYF. As DNA, the CDR3 is TGTGCCAGCAGCTTAGGGACTGCCTCTGAGACCCAGTACTTC. The variable domain in full, with the rest retrieved from reference TRBV7-9 and TRBJ2-5, is DTGVSQNPRHKITKRGQNVTFRCDPISEHNRLYWYRQTLGQGPEFLTYFQNEAQLEKSRLLSDRFSAERPKGSFSTLEIQRTEQGDSAMYLCASSLGTASETQYFGPGTRLLVL.

The chain links TRBV11-2 to TRBJ2-3; D gene ambiguous. This CDR3 has 14 residues. Trimming took off 5 bases at V and 3 bases at J, with 12 bases between the two ends. Germline CDR1 is SGHAT and CDR2 is FQNNGV. The CDR3: CASSPLAATDTQYF. CDR3 coding DNA: TGTGCCAGCAGCCCCTTGGCTGCGACAGATACGCAGTATTTT. The whole variable domain, filled in from reference TRBV11-2 and TRBJ2-3, reads EAGVAQSPRYKIIEKRQSVAFWCNPISGHATLYWYQQILGQGPKLLIQFQNNGVVDDSQLPKDRFSAERLKGVDSTLKIQPAKLEDSAVYLCASSPLAATDTQYFGPGTRLTVL.

V is TRBV7-9 and J is TRBJ1-2; maybe TRBD1 (6 bases). CDR1 is SEHNR and CDR2 is FQNEAQ in the germline V gene (reference sequence). V was pared by 0 bases and J by 4 bases, with 12 bases between. The CDR3 totals 15 residues. CDR3 loop: CASSLALTGSYGYTF. Written as DNA, the CDR3 is TGTGCCAGCAGCTTAGCGTTGACAGGCTCCTATGGCTACACCTTC. The full variable domain, with the rest looked up from reference TRBV7-9 and TRBJ1-2, is DTGVSQNPRHKITKRGQNVTFRCDPISEHNRLYWYRQTLGQGPEFLTYFQNEAQLEKSRLLSDRFSAERPKGSFSTLEIQRTEQGDSAMYLCASSLALTGSYGYTFGSGTRLTVV.